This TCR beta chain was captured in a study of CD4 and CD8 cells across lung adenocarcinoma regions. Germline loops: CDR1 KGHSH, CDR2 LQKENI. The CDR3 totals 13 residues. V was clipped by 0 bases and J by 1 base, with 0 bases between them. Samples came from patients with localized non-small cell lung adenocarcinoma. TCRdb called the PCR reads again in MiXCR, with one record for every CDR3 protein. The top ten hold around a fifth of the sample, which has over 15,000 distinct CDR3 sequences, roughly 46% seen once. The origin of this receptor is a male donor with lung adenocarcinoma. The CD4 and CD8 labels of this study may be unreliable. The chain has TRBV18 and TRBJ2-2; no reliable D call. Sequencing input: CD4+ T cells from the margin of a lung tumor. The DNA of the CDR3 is TGTGCCAGCTCACCACCGAACACCGGGGAGCTGTTTTTT. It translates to CASSPPNTGELFF.